These T cell receptor beta chains were read from a single sample in a study of blood T cell repertoires in COVID-19. Data came from immunoSEQ multiplex PCR; TCRdb stores just in-frame clones and leaves some out. The sample lists around 100,000 clones, 88% occurring once. The sample comprised peripheral blood. The origin of the receptors is a human donor in a cohort sampled during active COVID-19. Each CDR3 is given with its conserved first and last residue. The D gene is left open where the match is weak. Some rows have no size entry. The others give once, few or many, or a class for an expanded clone.

clone size | J gene | V gene | D gene | CDR3 protein | CDR3 DNA
- | TRBJ1-5 | TRBV4-1 | - | CASSLPGSNQPQHF | TGCGCCAGCAGCCTACCGGGAAGCAATCAGCCCCAGCATTTT
- | TRBJ1-5 | TRBV18 | - | CASSPQGSLRKPQHF | TGTGCCAGCTCACCCCAGGGTTCCCTAAGGAAGCCCCAGCATTTT
- | TRBJ1-2 | TRBV30 | - | CAWTSTNYGYTF | TGTGCCTGGACCTCAACAAACTATGGCTACACCTTC
- | TRBJ2-7 | TRBV5-4 | - | CASSSGTPSYEQYF | TGTGCCAGCAGCTCCGGGACACCTTCCTACGAGCAGTACTTC
once | TRBJ2-7 | TRBV28 | - | CASSRGGDTYEQYF | TGTGCCAGCAGTAGGGGGGGGGATACCTACGAGCAGTACTTC
- | TRBJ2-3 | TRBV9 | - | CASSVATGHLDTQYF | TGTGCCAGCAGCGTAGCTACTGGGCATCTCGATACGCAGTATTTT
- | TRBJ2-3 | TRBV4-2 | - | CASSRQGGGTDTQYF | TGTGCCAGCAGCCGACAAGGGGGAGGCACAGATACGCAGTATTTT
- | TRBJ1-4 | TRBV7-3 | TRBD1 | CASSARDRGKVEKLFF | TGTGCCAGCAGCGCCCGGGACAGGGGGAAGGTGGAAAAACTGTTTTTT
- | TRBJ2-5 | TRBV21-1 | - | CASSKEVGRGETQYF | TGTGCCAGCAGCAAAGAAGTGGGAAGGGGAGAGACCCAGTACTTC
- | TRBJ2-5 | TRBV15 | - | CATSREATRGQETQYF | TGTGCCACCAGCAGAGAAGCGACGCGGGGCCAAGAGACCCAGTACTTC
few | TRBJ2-3 | TRBV4-1 | - | CASSHHLLRRRPDTQYF | TGCGCCAGCAGCCACCACCTGCTACGACGGAGACCAGATACGCAGTATTTT
once | TRBJ2-3 | TRBV9 | - | CASSETTYPSTQYF | TGTGCCAGCAGCGAAACCACCTACCCCTCTACGCAGTATTTT
once | TRBJ2-2 | TRBV27 | TRBD2 | CASSVGRGDGELFF | TGTGCCAGCAGTGTTGGACGGGGGGACGGGGAGCTGTTTTTT
- | TRBJ1-1 | TRBV29-1 | - | CSAATGGNTEAFF | TGCAGCGCCGCGACAGGAGGGAACACTGAAGCTTTCTTT
- | TRBJ1-6 | TRBV4-3 | TRBD1 | CASSQDRYRGNSPLHF | TGCGCCAGCAGCCAAGATCGTTACAGGGGAAATTCACCCCTCCACTTT
- | TRBJ2-2 | TRBV7-8 | - | CASSLVGGNTGELFF | TGTGCCAGCAGCTTAGTCGGGGGGAACACCGGGGAGCTGTTTTTT
- | TRBJ2-3 | TRBV18 | TRBD1 | CASSTQTGAGTDTQYF | TGTGCCAGCTCAACCCAGACAGGGGCTGGTACAGATACGCAGTATTTT